Listed below are T cell receptor beta chains from one sample, sequenced in a study of blood T cell repertoires in COVID-19. Only in-frame clones appear in the TCRdb table, and some are missing; sequencing was by immunoSEQ multiplex PCR. The top ten hold 15% to 20% of the sample, which has about 170,000 clones, about 83% seen once. The sequencing input was peripheral blood. These TCRs come from a woman in her seventies who had recovered from COVID-19. The CDR3 runs from the conserved cysteine through the conserved F or W. The D gene is left open where the match is weak. Clone size is shown for a subset of rows, as once, few, many or a class of expanded clone.

D gene	CDR3 length	V gene	J gene	clone size	CDR3 DNA	CDR3 protein
.	13	TRBV5-4	TRBJ2-2	.	TGTGCCAGCAGCCCCCAGAACACCGGGGAGCTGTTTTTT	CASSPQNTGELFF
.	12	TRBV28	TRBJ1-2	.	TGTGCCAGCAGTTTAGGGCACTATGGCTACACCTTC	CASSLGHYGYTF
.	9	TRBV28	TRBJ1-2	.	TGTGCCAGGCGGCATGGCTACACCTTC	CARRHGYTF
TRBD2	15	TRBV5-1	TRBJ2-2	.	TGCGCCAGCGGGGGACTAGCGGCTAACACCGGGGAGCTGTTTTTT	CASGGLAANTGELFF
.	17	TRBV7-9	TRBJ2-7	.	TGTGCCAGCACCAAATACCTCGGACAGCCGAGCTCCTACGAGCAGTACTTC	CASTKYLGQPSSYEQYF
TRBD2	17	TRBV15	TRBJ2-1	.	TGTGCCACCAGCAGAGAGTGGGTAGGCGGGAGGTACAATGAGCAGTTCTTC	CATSREWVGGRYNEQFF
TRBD2	13	TRBV5-1	TRBJ2-1	.	TGCGCCAGCAGCGCGACTAGCGGGGGCGGGCAGTTCTTC	CASSATSGGGQFF
.	14	TRBV6-5	TRBJ1-4	.	TGTGCCAGCAGTCCGACCGACGGGGGAGAAAAACTGTTTTTT	CASSPTDGGEKLFF
TRBD1	13	TRBV29-1	TRBJ2-5	.	TGCAGCGTCGACAGGGGCAGCAGGGAGACCCAGTACTTC	CSVDRGSRETQYF
TRBD2	16	TRBV4-2	TRBJ2-3	.	TGTGCCAGCAGCCAAGCCGGGGGGTCTGGCACAGATACGCAGTATTTT	CASSQAGGSGTDTQYF
TRBD1	14	TRBV25-1	TRBJ2-1	.	TGTGCCAGCTCTACAGGGGCCGGCTACAATGAGCAGTTCTTC	CASSTGAGYNEQFF
.	15	TRBV7-2	TRBJ2-2	few	TGTGCCAGCAGCTCGAGGCAGTCAAACACCGGGGAGCTGTTTTTT	CASSSRQSNTGELFF
TRBD1	16	TRBV5-1	TRBJ1-4	.	TGCGCCAGCAGCTGGGGGGACAGGGCCTTTAATGAAAAACTGTTTTTT	CASSWGDRAFNEKLFF
TRBD1	16	TRBV7-2	TRBJ2-7	.	TGTGCCAGCAGCTTAGCCCGGACAGGAAGGGGCGGCGAGCAGTACTTC	CASSLARTGRGGEQYF
TRBD1	14	TRBV9	TRBJ1-6	.	TGTGCCAGCAGCGTGGGGACAGGGGATTCACCCCTCCACTTT	CASSVGTGDSPLHF
TRBD1	15	TRBV10-2	TRBJ1-1	.	TGCGCCAGCAGACCCGGACAGGGGAAAAACACTGAAGCTTTCTTT	CASRPGQGKNTEAFF
.	11	TRBV6-5	TRBJ2-1	.	TGTGCCAGCACCTCCGACAATGAGCAGTTCTTC	CASTSDNEQFF